This T cell receptor beta chain stems from a study of Graves' ophthalmopathy and Graves' hyperthyroidism. CDR1 and CDR2 from the germline V gene are KGHSY and FQNENV. Trimming cost V 8 bases and J 8 bases, with 15 bases left between them. CDR3 length: 12 residues. Amplification of TCR beta CDR3 regions used RNA transcripts. RT-PCR with HTBI primers came first, then second-round multiplex PCR. TCRdb independently ran MiXCR on the multiplex PCR reads; one entry per CDR3 protein. The data show 600,000 to 950,000 distinct CDR3 sequences, 40% seen once. The chain uses TRBV16 and TRBJ1-2, with D tentatively TRBD1 (5 bases). This clonotype was sampled from an adult man with Graves' ophthalmopathy. The sequencing sample was made of peripheral blood. CDR3 sequence: CASVATGRGYTF. In nucleotides, the CDR3 is TGTGCCAGCGTAGCTACAGGTCGGGGCTACACCTTC.